Each of the 32 T cell receptor beta chains below was sequenced from the same sample in a study of blood T cell repertoires in COVID-19. The table came from immunoSEQ multiplex PCR; TCRdb's copy has only in-frame clones and leaves some out. The table lists tens of thousands of clones, 65% to 90% of them singletons, with roughly 8.9% in the top ten. The sample consisted of peripheral blood. These receptors all stem from a man in his fifties with COVID-19, enrolled during active disease.

The chain employs TRBV19 and TRBJ1-4; possibly TRBD1 for D (6 bases). CDR3 size: 12 residues. Trimming took off 5 bases at V and 7 bases at J, with 8 bases between the two ends. Germline V gene sequence: CDR1 LNHDA, CDR2 SQIVND (reference sequence). CDR3 sequence reads: CASSLQGEKLFF. The CDR3 DNA reads TGTGCCAGTAGTTTACAGGGTGAAAAACTGTTTTTT.

This clone was seen more than once but under ten times. The V call is TRBV18, the J call TRBJ1-2, with 7 nucleotides matching TRBD1. CDR3 length: 14 residues. J gave up 0 bases and V 4 bases, and 2 bases lay outside the gene matches. Germline V gene sequence: CDR1 KGHSH, CDR2 LQKENI. The CDR3 coding sequence is TGTGCCAGCTCACAACAGGGGACTAACTATGGCTACACCTTC. Amino acid sequence: CASSQQGTNYGYTF.

The chain combines TRBV5-1 with TRBJ1-2; 9 positions agree with TRBD1. The CDR3 has 14 amino acids. Germline CDR1 and CDR2: SGHRS and YFSETQ. V lost 3 bases to trimming and J lost 8 bases; unmatched junction nucleotides: 8. The CDR3 bases are TGCGCCAGCAGCTGGGGACAGGGCGCGGGGGGCTACACCTTC. Residues: CASSWGQGAGGYTF.

V gene TRBV9 combines with J gene TRBJ1-4, with D possibly matching TRBD1 (6 bases). From germline, CDR1 is SGDLS and CDR2 YYNGEE. This CDR3 is 14 amino acids long. The germline V and J ends were trimmed by 3 bases and 3 bases, with 9 bases remaining between them. CDR3 amino acids: CASSADRANEKLFF. The CDR3, as DNA: TGTGCCAGCAGCGCGGACAGAGCTAATGAAAAACTGTTTTTT.

V gene TRBV29-1 combines with J gene TRBJ1-2; unclear D gene. Trimming pared 4 bases from V and 4 bases from J, leaving 10 bases between. Germline V gives CDR1 SQVTM, CDR2 ANQGSEA. This CDR3 is built from 12 residues. Here the CDR3 DNA reads TGCAGCGTTGTTCGGGGAGGCTATGGCTACACCTTC. Translated, it gives CSVVRGGYGYTF.

The rearrangement links TRBV5-1 to TRBJ2-1, with 14 bases matching TRBD2. The CDR3 is 14 residues long. Germline CDR1 SGHRS, CDR2 YFSETQ. J was trimmed by 9 bases and V by 4 bases; bases with no gene match: 3. The CDR3 sequence is CASSLGLAGGEQFF. As DNA, the CDR3 is TGCGCCAGCAGCCTAGGACTAGCGGGAGGTGAGCAGTTCTTC. The variable domain in full, with the rest retrieved from reference TRBV5-1 and TRBJ2-1, is KAGVTQTPRYLIKTRGQQVTLSCSPISGHRSVSWYQQTPGQGLQFLFEYFSETQRNKGNFPGRFSGRQFSNSRSEMNVSTLELGDSALYLCASSLGLAGGEQFFGPGTRLTVL.

A single count supports this clone. The chain couples TRBV30 to TRBJ1-2, with D possibly being TRBD1 (6 bases). Germline assignment: CDR1 GTSNPN and CDR2 SVGIG (reference sequence). This CDR3 has 14 amino acids. With 2 bases removed from V and 2 bases from J, the gap between germline ends came to 12 bases. CDR3 sequence: CAWSKGRGNYGYTF. CDR3 DNA: TGTGCCTGGAGTAAGGGGAGGGGGAACTATGGCTACACCTTC.

This clone came up a few times. V and J are TRBV7-8 and TRBJ1-5; D perhaps matches TRBD1 (6 bases). Germline CDR1 and CDR2: SGHVS and FQNEAQ. The CDR3 runs to 16 residues. V was shortened by 5 bases and J by 0 bases, with 14 bases between the two germline ends. The chain's CDR3 is CASSALRTASNQPQHF. Written as DNA, the CDR3 is TGTGCCAGCAGCGCGCTCAGGACAGCTAGCAATCAGCCCCAGCATTTT.

The chain is built from TRBV7-9 and TRBJ2-2, with 8 bases that match TRBD1. The CDR3 loop spans 15 amino acids. Trimming took 7 bases from V and 4 from J; bases not matched to a gene: 8. The germline gives CDR1 SEHNR, CDR2 FQNEAQ (reference sequence). The CDR3 here is CASTSGTGFTGELFF. The CDR3 nucleotides read TGTGCCAGCACCTCCGGGACAGGTTTCACCGGGGAGCTGTTTTTT.

The chain links TRBV5-1 to TRBJ2-3, with 16 bases lining up with TRBD2. V gave up 0 bases and J gave up 0 bases; unmatched junction bases: 4. The germline V gene encodes CDR1 SGHRS and CDR2 YFSETQ. This CDR3 is built from 19 residues. For the CDR3, the DNA is TGCGCCAGCAGCTTGGCCGGGACTAGCGGGAGGGCTAGCACAGATACGCAGTATTTT. Translation gives CASSLAGTSGRASTDTQYF.

The CDR3 spells CASTPGGRNTGELFF. The DNA for the CDR3 is TGTGCCAGCACCCCAGGAGGGAGAAACACCGGGGAGCTGTTTTTT. This chain links TRBV6-5 with TRBJ2-2, with D perhaps matching TRBD2 (6 bases). This CDR3 has 15 amino acids. CDR1 is MNHEY, CDR2 SVGAGI, per germline. Trimming removed 7 bases at V and 2 bases at J, with 14 bases between.

The chain couples TRBV7-9 to TRBJ2-7; D might be TRBD2 (6 bases). CDR1 is SEHNR and CDR2 is FQNEAQ in the germline V gene (reference sequence). Trimming removed 5 bases from V and 3 bases from J, with 14 bases in between. The length of the CDR3 is 14 residues. The CDR3 DNA reads as TGTGCCAGCAGCAACCGGGACTCGAACTACGAGCAGTACTTC. Translation gives CASSNRDSNYEQYF. The complete variable domain, with remaining parts taken from reference TRBV7-9 and TRBJ2-7, reads DTGVSQNPRHKITKRGQNVTFRCDPISEHNRLYWYRQTLGQGPEFLTYFQNEAQLEKSRLLSDRFSAERPKGSFSTLEIQRTEQGDSAMYLCASSNRDSNYEQYFGPGTRLTVT.

The chain links TRBV5-1 to TRBJ2-1; 7 positions agree with TRBD1. The germline CDR1 and CDR2 sequences are SGHRS and YFSETQ. V lost 4 bases, J lost 2 bases, and 6 bases stayed unmatched. The CDR3 consists of 15 residues. This chain's CDR3 is CASSTTGNPYNEQFF. In DNA, the CDR3 is TGCGCCAGCAGCACGACAGGGAACCCCTACAATGAGCAGTTCTTC.

The chain is built from TRBV28 and TRBJ1-5; no clear D. The germline V gene encodes CDR1 MDHEN and CDR2 SYDVKM. This CDR3 has 13 amino acids. V was pared by 5 bases and J by 4 bases, with 9 bases between. As DNA, the CDR3 is TGTGCCAGCAGTCCCCCCGGGAATCAGCCCCAGCATTTT. Translated: CASSPPGNQPQHF.

This rearrangement joins TRBV4-2 to TRBJ2-3; 7 bases are a match to TRBD2. The V segment lost 4 bases and the J segment 0 bases; nucleotides outside the gene matches: 1. The CDR3 contains 14 residues. From germline, CDR1 is LGHNA and CDR2 YNFKEQ. The CDR3 sequence: CASSRAGSTDTQYF. The CDR3 DNA reads TGTGCCAGCAGCCGAGCGGGGAGCACAGATACGCAGTATTTT.

The chain links TRBV6-5 to TRBJ1-1, with D hard to call. The CDR3 is made up of 14 amino acids. CDR1 is MNHEY and CDR2 is SVGAGI in the germline V gene. Trimming pared 0 bases from V and 2 bases from J, leaving 7 bases between. For the CDR3, the DNA is TGTGCCAGCAGTTACTCGCGGAGCAACACTGAAGCTTTCTTT. As protein: CASSYSRSNTEAFF.

The V and J genes are TRBV7-6 and TRBJ2-6; 7 nucleotides match TRBD1. The germline gives CDR1 SGHVS, CDR2 FNYEAQ. J gave up 0 bases and V 5 bases, and 4 bases lay outside the gene matches. The CDR3 is 16 residues long. The CDR3 loop reads CASSPQGNSGANVLTF. The CDR3 DNA sequence: TGTGCCAGCAGCCCACAGGGGAACTCTGGGGCCAACGTCCTGACTTTC.

The chain links TRBV30 to TRBJ1-2; 7 nucleotides agree with TRBD1. Losses at the gene ends were 2 bases for V and 0 bases for J; bases not matched to a gene: 3. CDR3 length equals 14 residues. Germline CDR1 GTSNPN, CDR2 SVGIG (reference sequence). CDR3 sequence: CAWSKGTANYGYTF. The CDR3 DNA reads as TGTGCCTGGAGTAAAGGGACAGCTAACTATGGCTACACCTTC.

The chain couples TRBV29-1 to TRBJ1-3, with 8 bases that match TRBD1. Per germline, CDR1 SQVTM and CDR2 ANQGSEA. J was trimmed by 6 bases and V by 2 bases; bases with no gene match: 3. This CDR3 is 13 amino acids long. The DNA for the CDR3 is TGCAGCGTTGAACTGACAGGGGTAAACACCATATATTTT. Protein: CSVELTGVNTIYF.

The chain uses TRBV28 and TRBJ1-1, with D tentatively TRBD1 (6 bases). In germline, CDR1 is MDHEN, CDR2 SYDVKM. CDR3 length equals 11 residues. The V gene lost 7 bases and the J gene lost 10 bases, with 13 bases spanning the gap. The chain's CDR3 is CASILQGRAFF. The CDR3 DNA reads TGTGCCAGCATCCTACAGGGTCGAGCTTTCTTT.

In the case of this clone: The junction differs from germline at one of its ends, possibly a read error. The J gene is TRBJ2-1, the V gene TRBV2; no firm D call. Germline lookup yields CDR1 SNHLY and CDR2 FYNNEI. The length of the CDR3 is 12 residues. CDR3 in DNA: TGTGCCAGCACCCTGATAGACTTTGAGAAGTTCTTC. Translated: CASTLIDFEKFF.

The V and J genes are TRBV7-9 and TRBJ1-3, with unresolved D. There are 14 residues in the CDR3. The germline CDR1 and CDR2 sequences are SEHNR and FQNEAQ (reference sequence). V lost 10 bases to trimming and J lost 4 bases, with 17 bases between them. Here the CDR3 DNA reads TGTGCCACCCGGGAGCACGGCGGGGGAAACACCATATATTTT. Encoded protein: CATREHGGGNTIYF.

V gene TRBV19 combines with J gene TRBJ1-3, with D unresolved. Germline-derived CDR1 and CDR2 are LNHDA and SQIVND (reference sequence). CDR3 length: 16 residues. Trimming took 5 bases from V and 2 from J, leaving 16 bases between them. The CDR3 loop reads CASSSRLREAGNTIYF. The CDR3 region has the DNA TGTGCCAGTAGTTCGCGCCTACGCGAGGCTGGAAACACCATATATTTT. The entire variable domain, with the rest obtained from reference TRBV19 and TRBJ1-3, is as follows: DGGITQSPKYLFRKEGQNVTLSCEQNLNHDAMYWYRQDPGQGLRLIYYSQIVNDFQKGDIAEGYSVSREKKESFPLTVTSAQKNPTAFYLCASSSRLREAGNTIYFGEGSWLTVV.

V gene TRBV24-1 combines with J gene TRBJ2-1, with 12 bases lining up with TRBD2. The germline gives CDR1 KGHDR, CDR2 SFDVKD. This CDR3 contains 15 residues. V gave up 2 bases and J gave up 7 bases; unmatched junction bases: 2. CDR3 in amino acids: CATSDSTSGRNEQFF. CDR3 bases: TGTGCCACCAGTGATTCAACTAGCGGGAGGAATGAGCAGTTCTTC.

The genes are TRBV19 and TRBJ2-7, with 8 bases matching TRBD2. Germline CDR1 reads LNHDA; CDR2 reads SQIVND (reference sequence). Trimming at V came to 9 bases and at J to 0 bases, leaving 4 bases not matched to a gene. The CDR3 runs to 13 residues. CDR3 coding DNA: TGTGCCAGCAATAGCGGGATCTCCTACGAGCAGTACTTC. Translation: CASNSGISYEQYF.

The chain has TRBV29-1 and TRBJ2-3; 10 bases are shared with TRBD2. CDR1 is SQVTM and CDR2 is ANQGSEA in the germline V gene. V shed 7 bases, J shed 6 bases, and the junction held 1 base outside the gene matches. The CDR3 loop spans 11 amino acids. The CDR3 here is CSALAGDTQYF. As DNA, the CDR3 is TGCAGCGCACTAGCGGGGGATACGCAGTATTTT.

This sequence joins TRBV30 and TRBJ2-2; 7 bases match TRBD1. The CDR3 runs 15 residues. V was clipped by 4 bases and J by 7 bases; unmatched bases: 12. Germline-derived CDR1 and CDR2 are GTSNPN and SVGIG (reference sequence). The CDR3 region is CAWKYVGTVSGELFF. CDR3 nucleotide sequence: TGTGCCTGGAAGTATGTGGGGACAGTCAGCGGGGAGCTGTTTTTT.

The genes are TRBV29-1 and TRBJ2-3, with a possible D match to TRBD1 (6 bases). With 6 bases removed from V and 1 base from J, the gap between germline ends came to 14 bases. The CDR3 length is 14 residues. The germline gives CDR1 SQVTM, CDR2 ANQGSEA. The CDR3 protein is CSVPGGPGTDTQYF. CDR3 in DNA: TGCAGCGTCCCTGGGGGCCCGGGCACAGATACGCAGTATTTT.

The CDR3 protein is CASSLGRGDTQPQHF. The CDR3 nucleotides read TGTGCCAGCAGCTTGGGGCGGGGGGATACTCAGCCCCAGCATTTT. This rearrangement joins TRBV5-8 to TRBJ1-5; the D gene is possibly TRBD1 (5 bases). The germline V gene has CDR1 SGHTS and CDR2 YDEGEE. The CDR3 spans 15 residues. V gave up 0 bases and J gave up 6 bases, with 13 bases separating them. Full variable domain (remainder filled in from reference TRBV5-8 and TRBJ1-5): EAGVTQSPTHLIKTRGQQATLRCSPISGHTSVYWYQQALGLGLQFLLWYDEGEERNRGNFPPRFSGRQFPNYSSELNVNALELEDSALYLCASSLGRGDTQPQHFGDGTRLSIL.

This sequence joins TRBV3-1 (or the pseudogene TRBV3-2) and TRBJ2-6; weak D call: TRBD1 (5 bases). The germline gives CDR1 LGHDT, CDR2 YNNKEL (reference sequence). The V end lost 4 bases, the J end lost 0 bases, and 10 bases lay between the germline ends. CDR3 length equals 16 residues. This chain's CDR3 is CASSPVQGSGANVLTF. In DNA form, the CDR3 reads TGTGCCAGCAGCCCGGTTCAGGGCTCTGGGGCCAACGTCCTGACTTTC.

For this clone: Mismatch with germline at one junction end may stem from a read error. The chain is built from TRBV18 and TRBJ2-1; 10 positions match TRBD2. CDR1 is KGHSH and CDR2 is LQKENI in the germline V gene. The CDR3 is 16 amino acids. The CDR3 loop reads CASSPDPSGRGGGTVF. The CDR3 DNA is TGTGCCAGCTCACCAGACCCTAGCGGGAGAGGTGGGGGGACGGTCTTC.

This rearrangement joins TRBV20-1 to TRBJ1-5; no reliable D call. Germline V gives CDR1 DFQATT, CDR2 SNEGSKA (reference sequence). Deletions cut 3 bases from V and 4 bases from J, with 10 bases between. This CDR3 is built from 13 residues. The CDR3 nucleotides are TGCAGTGCTAGTGGGCAGCGGAATCAGCCCCAGCATTTT. Its translation: CSASGQRNQPQHF.